This T cell receptor beta chain was captured by sequencing in a study of cytomegalovirus exposure and HLA in healthy donors (dated by TCRdb to 2016 to 2017). The study in broad terms: A later analysis indicated that the roughly 120 validation repertoires were generated on the platform also employed for the approximately 700 repertoires of the first cohort. The study was designed to test whether signatures of past pathogen exposure could be identified by cataloging public T cell receptors. A separate validation cohort of over a hundred different subjects was used in addition to the roughly 620-subject first cohort. To predict cytomegalovirus infection status, the study combined high-throughput TCR immunosequencing, statistical association of individual TCRs with disease status, and machine learning. Beyond this particular receptor, the publication reports: Across donors, most TCR sequences were observed very rarely, whereas some public TCRs were present in many individuals. In vitro tests confirmed that a few of the cytomegalovirus-associated TCR beta chains recognize cytomegalovirus antigens. Cytomegalovirus status was reported to be diagnosed by the classifier with high specificity and sensitivity in both the original and validation cohorts. The validation cohort had no HLA typing available for a later analysis, so co-occurrence within that cohort was assessed over all 120 or so repertoires. The study gave a list of about 150 TCR beta chains associated with cytomegalovirus. A later analysis found that TCRs clustered in the first cohort also tended to co-occur in the roughly 120 validation repertoires, with just under 95% of cluster scores above 0. It was suggested by the authors that the approach could potentially be generalized to other disease states and immunological phenotypes.

CDR1 and CDR2, looked up from the germline V gene, are ENHRY and SYGVKD. There are 14 amino acids in the CDR3, from cysteine to phenylalanine inclusive. CDR3 DNA is the only sequence kept; it has 42 bases, read in frame from the first base. V lost 6 bases and J lost 6 bases, and the count of bases not matched to a germline gene is 6. Donors formed part of the validation cohort, which comprised 120 subjects and was distinct from the first cohort of under 850 subjects. A word on this clone: This clone's antigen is unknown. The input lacks base qualities; no much larger clone sits a single base away.

Library preparation used the immunoSEQ multiplex PCR assay. On the authors' methods: A statistical classification framework was developed to diagnose cytomegalovirus status using the catalog of TCR beta chain sequences. TCRdb carries this immuneACCESS record with in-frame sequences only. Its versions omit some clonotypes, under half of them owing to an unresolved V gene in the studies checked, with the rest unexplained. That table is the source of V, J and clone size, and D and trimming were worked out from the DNA. The sample table contains 150,000 to 200,000 clones; only one count was recorded for more than 75% of them. The top ten clonotypes cover about 7.2% of the sample.

The chain is made from TRBV10-3 and TRBJ2-1, with 9 central nucleotides matching TRBD2. The sample consisted of PBMCs. The source is a man younger than 40 in good health and CMV-seropositive. CDR3 region: CAIRASGTGNEQFF. The bases read TGTGCCATCAGAGCTAGCGGGACTGGCAATGAGCAGTTCTTC.